The clone carrying this T cell receptor beta chain has at least ten counts. The sample comes from a study of identical twins. TCRdb analysed the 5' RACE reads with MiXCR anew, one entry per CDR3 protein. Counted here are fewer than 250,000 distinct CDR3 sequences, around 6.6% occurring once; the ten biggest clones make up approximately 3.7%. Every sampled donor was Caucasian and healthy. CDR1 is MDHEN, CDR2 SYDVKM, per germline. Between the trimmed V and J ends, which lost 4 bases and 0 bases, there was a span of 16 bases. The length of the CDR3 is 16 residues. This same sample was also part of a study on yellow fever vaccine responses in identical twins.

The V call is TRBV28, the J call TRBJ2-7, with D possibly matching TRBD2 (6 bases). The origin of this receptor is a young woman in good health. The specimen sequenced was memory (CD45RO+) T cells sorted from blood. DNA of the CDR3: TGTGCCAGCAGTTCCCCGGGGGACTGGAGCTCCTACGAGCAGTACTTC. It translates to CASSSPGDWSSYEQYF. Combining the CDR3 with reference TRBV28 and TRBJ2-7 gives the whole variable domain DVKVTQSSRYLVKRTGEKVFLECVQDMDHENMFWYRQDPGLGLRLIYFSYDVKMKEKGDIPEGYSVSREKKERFSLILESASTNQTSMYLCASSSPGDWSSYEQYFGPGTRLTVT.